The entry below gives a single T cell receptor beta chain sequence along with its context. No cognate antigen has been identified for it. Sequence at one end of the junction differs from germline and may be a read error. The method behind the library was the immunoSEQ multiplex PCR assay. A mixture of 60 forward primers for TCR Vbeta segments and 13 reverse primers for TCR Jbeta segments was used in the multiplex PCR. Amplification of the CDR3 region of rearranged TCR beta genes was performed with a multiplex PCR assay on genomic DNA. Amplified TCR beta libraries were sequenced as 87-base-pair reads on the Illumina HiSeq System. Under the source paper's analysis protocol: A later analysis counted about 82 million unique TCR beta chains across the 550 to 700 repertoires, and some 11 million of these chains were shared by at least two donors. A nearest-neighbor algorithm error-corrected the raw reads and collapsed the reads into unique sequences, merging closely related sequences to remove PCR and sequencing errors. V, D and J gene segments were assigned by aligning CDR3 sequences to IMGT reference sequences. For a sequence to be retained, a match of at least six nucleotides to both a V gene segment and a J gene segment was required. Rearrangements were classified as productive when the CDR3 lacked stop codons and remained in frame with V and J, and all other rearrangements were classified as non-productive. CDR3 was defined by IMGT convention, running from the second conserved V-encoded cysteine to the conserved J-encoded phenylalanine. The earlier analysis of a few hundred of the donors excluded any sequence lacking an unambiguous match to a single V gene segment. In an earlier analysis of about 590 of the donors, a V segment was called functional when productive rearrangements were above 56.7%, and segregating when the standard deviation between donors exceeded 5%. A statistical classification framework was built for diagnosing cytomegalovirus status from the catalog of TCR beta chain sequences. In a later analysis, V and J genes were assigned by comparing TCR nucleotide sequences against IMGT/GENE-DB human TR gene sequences. Using the TCRdist pipeline, a later analysis assigned CDR3 sequences along with most-parsimonious VDJ recombination scenarios. In a later analysis, each TCR beta chain was defined by its CDR3 amino acid sequence together with its V-gene family, and reads without a unique V-gene family were excluded. In a later analysis, approximately 590 highly shared, low-generation-probability nucleotide sequences were removed to address suspected cross-contamination and a sequencing artifact. In a later analysis, a clonal expansion index was calculated for each public chain from normalized within-repertoire ranks of inferred template counts. A later analysis computed generation probabilities with a VDJ recombination model fitted to out-of-frame rearrangements, and checked the results against IGoR. In a later analysis, hypergeometric tests were used to score TCR-TCR, TCR-HLA and TCR-CMV co-occurrence, with a repertoire-size bias correction applied to TCR pairs. A later analysis estimated false discovery rates by permuting HLA or CMV assignments 20 times. In a later analysis, co-occurring TCRs were grouped with DBSCAN, and TCRdist sequence similarity was added when clustering was performed within HLA-allele-positive subsets. Repertoires with fewer than 30,000 or more than 120,000 public chains were left out of co-occurrence clustering, as were roughly five repertoires with anomalous nucleotide sharing. TCRdb re-hosts the immuneACCESS table, in-frame sequences only. Its copies lack some clones; in the studies checked, an unresolved V gene accounts for under half of them, and the cause for the rest is not known. Clonal size and the V and J genes are those of that table, whereas D and trimming came from the DNA. Within this sample are under 120,000 clones, with around three quarters of them counted one time only. About 2.8% of the sample goes to the ten largest clones.

CDR1 and CDR2 are drawn from the germline V gene: ENHRY, SYGVKD. The CDR3 sequence holds 14 residues, the cysteine and phenylalanine included. The DNA shown is the 42-base CDR3, in frame from base 1. In total, roughly 710 healthy bone marrow donors made up the cohort. All cohort members were sampled while nominally healthy, although unrecorded immune exposures were likely present. The donor was CMV seropositive and belonged to the group of 250 to 300 seropositive cohort members. A peripheral blood sample was provided by each donor, and peripheral blood mononuclear cells were used for TCR beta sequencing. Genomic DNA extraction from the blood cell samples was performed with the Qiagen DNeasy Blood Extraction Kit. These data are taken from a study of cytomegalovirus exposure and HLA in healthy donors (dated by TCRdb to 2016 to 2017). About the study as a whole: An earlier analysis of roughly 570 of the donors reported approximately 260 Gb of sequence data and around 110 million unique TCR beta sequences obtained from about 180 million T cells. An early release covering some 640 HLA-typed donors comprised approximately 290 gigabases of sequencing data and around 85 million unique TCR sequences. Of the 300 to 500 genotyped donors, 81% were placed in the genetic ancestry cluster associated with self-reported Caucasian donors. The aim of the study was to test whether cataloging public T cell receptors could identify signatures of past pathogen exposure. The study used immunosequencing to profile the T cell repertoires of approximately 690 subjects and linked those repertoires to cytomegalovirus serostatus. Besides the first cohort of roughly 640 subjects, a separate validation cohort made up of some 110 different subjects was used. The study combined high-throughput TCR immunosequencing, statistical association of individual TCRs with disease status, and machine learning to predict cytomegalovirus infection status. In a later analysis, previously published TCR beta repertoires from 500 to 750 donors were re-analyzed and high-resolution HLA genotyping was added so that TCR occurrence patterns could be studied. Rather than drawing on any new phenotypic data, the later analysis identified candidate immune exposures from TCR beta sequences and the way those sequences occurred across donors. An earlier analysis of 587 of the donors applied high-throughput TCR beta sequencing to assess whether each TCR beta V gene segment acted as functional or pseudogenic. Alongside the repertoire data, information on donor age, sex, ethnicity and CMV serostatus was compiled. A later genetic analysis took genome-wide SNP genotypes for about 55% of the roughly 700 donors and used that subset as a discovery cohort. All discovery cohort repertoires had been generated using a single sequencing platform. Both class I and class II loci were covered by HLA typing, at four-digit resolution. Typing coverage varied by locus: roughly 620-640 donors for A, B, C, DRB1 and DQB1; more than 500 for DQA1; over 600 for DPA1; some 470 for DPB1. Because of strong linkage in the cohort, five DR-DQ haplotypes were treated as single units for association and clustering. Among under 450 genotyped donors of the cohort, an average of 235,054 unique TCR beta nucleotide sequences were sequenced per donor, roughly 20% of them non-productive. Points the paper makes about the study in general: CMV serostatus was the only immune exposure information available for the cohort. Because the 87-base-pair reads could not distinguish some IMGT-functional V segments, including TRBV6-2 and TRBV6-3, those segments were excluded. Across donors, most TCR sequences were observed very rarely, whereas some public TCRs were present in many individuals. Only TCR beta chains were sequenced in this cohort, and the absence of alpha or paired-chain data limited detectable features. The sequencing pipeline was judged likely to have produced a cluster of highly shared sequence variants as a technical artifact. Because HLA typing was missing for some donors at each locus, association tests included only the typed subset. In a later analysis, several top co-occurrence clusters were reported to appear linked to parvovirus B19, influenza, CMV and Epstein-Barr virus. A further reported finding was that TCR beta sequences accurately predicted the HLA-A and HLA-B alleles for most subjects in the first cohort. An earlier analysis of roughly 570 of the donors showed that most TCR beta V segments appeared in productive rearrangements either about 87% or about 30% of the time, which broadly matched IMGT annotations. Roughly uniform sequencing depth across donors was assumed in presence/absence analyses, although this assumption may not hold. Most CMV-associated TCR beta chains appeared to be HLA-restricted in a later analysis, and the HLA associations seemed to be driven largely by CMV exposure. Three of the identified cytomegalovirus-associated TCR beta chains were confirmed in vitro to be specific for cytomegalovirus antigens. In a later analysis, TCR association rates were found to vary across HLA loci, with the most associated TCRs seen for DRB1 alleles and the fewest for HLA-C alleles. The study listed around 160 TCR beta chains as associated with cytomegalovirus. Because counts were too low, about 18 rarely observed V segments, including chromosome 9 orphons, were left out of the earlier analysis of a few hundred of the donors. The classifier was reported to diagnose cytomegalovirus status with high specificity and sensitivity in both the original and validation cohorts. Correlated functional status among segregating V segments might be attributable to linkage disequilibrium, but an unknown experimental factor could not be ruled out. Specific HLA alleles were associated with 16,951 TCR beta sequences at a false discovery rate of 0.05 in a later analysis. According to a later genetic analysis, donors in an Asian-associated ancestry cluster had fewer N-insertions in productive TCRs than the roughly 670-donor mean. When HLA alleles, especially DR and DQ, strongly co-occurred, attributing TCR associations to individual alleles was difficult. A later genetic analysis associated a missense DCLRE1C variant with V-gene and J-gene trimming of TCR beta chains, and an independent cohort replicated the association. According to the authors, the approach could potentially be generalized to other disease states and immunological phenotypes. In a later analysis, HLA-associated TCR beta chains showed more clonal expansion and lower generation probabilities than non-associated chains that were equally common.

The specimen sequenced was PBMCs. The sequence derives from a man over 45 in good health and CMV-seropositive. This receptor chain uses TRBV10-3 and TRBJ1-1, with the D gene call left open. This receptor carries the CDR3 CASSYGGGGTEAFF. The base sequence is TGTGCCAGCAGTTACGGCGGAGGAGGAACTGAAGCTTTCTTT.